Shown below are 4 T cell receptor beta chains from a single sample sequenced in a study of tumor and adjacent non-tumor tissue in lung cancer. This sample's RNA came from whole unsorted tissue. TCRbeta libraries were built with three rounds of nested PCR, modified from ARM-PCR. TCRdb itself ran the multiplex PCR reads through MiXCR, one entry per CDR3 protein. The sample comprises about 140,000 distinct CDR3 sequences, approximately 72% of which are singletons, and 18% rests with the top ten. The sequenced sample consisted of lung tumor tissue. These receptors were taken from a man aged 60 to 75 with small cell lung cancer.

V and J are TRBV20-1 and TRBJ1-2, with a tentative D call TRBD1 (6 bases). The CDR3 is 14 residues long. The germline V gene encodes CDR1 DFQATT and CDR2 SNEGSKA (reference sequence). The CDR3 DNA follows: TGCATAGCTAGCCAATCTACAGGGAACTATGGCTACACCTTC. It is translated as CIASQSTGNYGYTF.

This chain joins TRBV5-1 and TRBJ2-7; weak D call: TRBD2 (6 bases). Germline CDR1 is SGHRS and CDR2 is YFSETQ. The CDR3 runs 15 residues. The V end lost 2 bases, the J end lost 4 bases, and 16 bases lay between the germline ends. The CDR3 here is CASSLSGEPTYEQYF. CDR3 in DNA: TGCGCCAGCAGCTTATCGGGGGAGCCTACATACGAGCAGTACTTC.

Remarks on this clonotype: This may arise from a read error, as a much more abundant clone is one base away. This chain joins TRBV12-3 or TRBV12-4 and TRBJ2-1; perhaps D is TRBD1 or TRBD2 (5 bases each). The germline V and J ends were trimmed by 3 bases and 8 bases, with 14 bases remaining between them. The CDR3 loop spans 14 amino acids. CDR3 bases: TGTGCCAGCAGTTTCCTGGGGGTGAACTATGAGCAGTTCTTC. It specifies CASSFLGVNYEQFF.

A remark on this clonotype: The conserved final phenylalanine or tryptophan is absent from the CDR3, which likely points to a read error. The chain recombines TRBV11-2 with TRBJ2-7; no definite D call. Germline CDR1 and CDR2: SGHAT and FQNNGV. V was shortened by 7 bases and J by 5 bases, with 18 bases between the two germline ends. The CDR3 sequence is 14 residues long. In DNA, the CDR3 is TGTGCCAGCACCTCCGAACTACCGGGTCACGAGCAGTACATC. Encoded protein: CASTSELPGHEQYI.